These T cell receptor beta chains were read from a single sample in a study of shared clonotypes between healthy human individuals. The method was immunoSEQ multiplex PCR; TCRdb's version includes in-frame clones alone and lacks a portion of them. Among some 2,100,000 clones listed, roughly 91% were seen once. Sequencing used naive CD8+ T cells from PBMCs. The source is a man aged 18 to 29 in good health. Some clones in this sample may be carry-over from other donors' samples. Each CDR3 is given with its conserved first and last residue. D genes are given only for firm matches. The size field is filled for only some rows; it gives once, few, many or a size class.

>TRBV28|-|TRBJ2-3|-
TGTGCCAGCAGTTCTCCTTCGACTTTTACCGACATCACAGATACGCAGTATTTT
CASSSPSTFTDITDTQYF
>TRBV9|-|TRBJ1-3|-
TGTGCCAGCAGCGCCGACGGAAGCTCTGGAAACACCATATATTTT
CASSADGSSGNTIYF
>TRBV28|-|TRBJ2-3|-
TGTGCCAGCAGCCAGACTAGTTCTAGCACAGATACGCAGTATTTT
CASSQTSSSTDTQYF
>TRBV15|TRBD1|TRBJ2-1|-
TGTGCCACCAGGAGTGGACAGGGCCCCCACAATGAGCAGTTCTTC
CATRSGQGPHNEQFF
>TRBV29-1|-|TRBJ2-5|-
TGCAGCGTCATTAGGGTGCAAGAGACCCAGTACTTC
CSVIRVQETQYF
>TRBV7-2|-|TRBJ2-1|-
TGTGCCAGCAGCTTAGGAGGGACGAGGTCCTACAATGAGCAGTTCTTC
CASSLGGTRSYNEQFF
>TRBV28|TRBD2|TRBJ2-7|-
TGTGCCAGCAGTTTGGGGGGGGACTGGAGCTCCTACGAGCAGTACTTC
CASSLGGDWSSYEQYF
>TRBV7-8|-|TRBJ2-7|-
TGTGCCAGCAGCTTTTCGGAGGGGGCGTCCTACGAGCAGTACTTC
CASSFSEGASYEQYF
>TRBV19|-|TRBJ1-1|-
TGTGCCAGTAGTACCCGGGAACAGAACACTGAAGCTTTCTTT
CASSTREQNTEAFF
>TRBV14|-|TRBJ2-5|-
TGTGCCAGCAGCCCACGACTAGACACCACAGAGACCCAGTACTTC
CASSPRLDTTETQYF
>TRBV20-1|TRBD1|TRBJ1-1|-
TGCAGTGCTAGTCAGGGGGCTGAAGCTTTCTTT
CSASQGAEAFF
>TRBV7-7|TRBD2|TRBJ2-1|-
TGTGCCAGCAGCACGGGACTAGCGGCCTACAATGAGCAGTTCTTC
CASSTGLAAYNEQFF
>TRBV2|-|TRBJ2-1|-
TGTGCCAGTACTTTTAGAGAGCAGTTCTTC
CASTFREQFF
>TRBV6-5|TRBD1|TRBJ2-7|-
TGTGCCAGCCCTACCCCGGGACAGACTGACGAGCAGTACTTC
CASPTPGQTDEQYF
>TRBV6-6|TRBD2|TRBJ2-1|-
TGTGCCAGCAGTTACTCGAAACTAGCGAATTTTAATGAGCAGTTCTTC
CASSYSKLANFNEQFF
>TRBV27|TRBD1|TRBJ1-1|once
TGTGCCAGCAGCACCTGGACAGGGTCAAACACTGAAGCTTTCTTT
CASSTWTGSNTEAFF
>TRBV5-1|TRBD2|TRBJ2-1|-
TGCGCCAGCAGCTTACCGGGACTAGCGGGAGGGAATGGCAATGAGCAGTTCTTC
CASSLPGLAGGNGNEQFF
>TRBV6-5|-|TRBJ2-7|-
TGTGCCAGCTCCACAGGGTCCGAGCAGTACTTC
CASSTGSEQYF
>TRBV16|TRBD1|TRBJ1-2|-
TGTGCCAGCAGCCAATACCCTCTAGACAGGGCGGAAAAAGGTGGCTACACCTTC
CASSQYPLDRAEKGGYTF
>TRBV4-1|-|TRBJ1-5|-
TGCGCCAGCAGCCAAGAGGTCAGGGGAATCGTTCAGCCCCAGCATTTT
CASSQEVRGIVQPQHF
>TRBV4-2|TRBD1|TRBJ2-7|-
TGTGCCAGCAGCCCGGACAGGGGAGGCGAGCAGTACTTC
CASSPDRGGEQYF
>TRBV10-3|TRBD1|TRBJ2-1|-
TGTGCCATCAGTGACCCCTCAGTGGGACAGAGCTTATACAATGAGCAGTTCTTC
CAISDPSVGQSLYNEQFF
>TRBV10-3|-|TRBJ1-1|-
TGTGCCATCATGCCTGGGGACGACACTGAAGCTTTCTTT
CAIMPGDDTEAFF
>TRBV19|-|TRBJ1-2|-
TGTGCCAGTAGTATTGAGGGCGGACTCTATAACTATGGCTACACCTTC
CASSIEGGLYNYGYTF
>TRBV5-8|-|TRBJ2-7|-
TGTGCCCCAGACGAGCAGTACTTC
CAPDEQYF
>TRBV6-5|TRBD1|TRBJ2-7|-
TGTGCCAGCAGTTACTCGACAGGGGAACGTCGGCTTGAGCAGTACTTC
CASSYSTGERRLEQYF
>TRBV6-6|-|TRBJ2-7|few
TGTGCCAGCAGTTACTCGGCTCCCTACGAGCAGTACTTC
CASSYSAPYEQYF
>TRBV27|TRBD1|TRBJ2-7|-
TGTGCCAGCAGTTTTAACTCAAATTTACGGACAGGCCCGGTCGAGCAGTACTTC
CASSFNSNLRTGPVEQYF
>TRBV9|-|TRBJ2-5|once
TGTGCCAGCAGCGCCACCGGGACACCGGAGACCCAGTACTTC
CASSATGTPETQYF
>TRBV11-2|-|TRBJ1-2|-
TGTGCCAGCAGCTTAGTCGGACGTGAGAACTTC
CASSLVGRENF
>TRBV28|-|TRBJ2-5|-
TGTGCCAGCAGTTTATCCCCCCGGGGAGAGACCCAGTACTTC
CASSLSPRGETQYF
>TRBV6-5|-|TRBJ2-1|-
TGTGCCAGCAGTTACTCCAGGAGGGCGGATGAGCAGTTCTTC
CASSYSRRADEQFF
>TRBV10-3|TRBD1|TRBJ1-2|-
TGTGCCATCAGTCAGAGACAGGGGGACAACTATGGCTACACCTTC
CAISQRQGDNYGYTF
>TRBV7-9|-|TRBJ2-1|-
TGTGCCAGCAGGTTAAGAGCGGATACCAATGAGCAGTTCTTC
CASRLRADTNEQFF
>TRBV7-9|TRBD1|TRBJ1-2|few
TGTGCCAGCAGCGCCGGGGACAGGGGGTACTATGGCTACACCTTC
CASSAGDRGYYGYTF
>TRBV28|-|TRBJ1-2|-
TGTGCCAGCAGCGGTAATCTCTATGGCTACACCTTC
CASSGNLYGYTF
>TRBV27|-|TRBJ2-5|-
TGTGCCAGCAGCTCCGATCCCGGCCCGTTAGAGACCCAGTACTTC
CASSSDPGPLETQYF
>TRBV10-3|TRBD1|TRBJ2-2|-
TGTGCCATCAGTGAGTCGGGACAGGGGCTAAGCGGGGAGCTGTTTTTT
CAISESGQGLSGELFF
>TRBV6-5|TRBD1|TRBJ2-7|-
TGTGCCAGCAGGCCACAGGGGTGGTACGAGCAGTACTTC
CASRPQGWYEQYF
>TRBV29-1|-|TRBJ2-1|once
TGCAGCGTGAAGGAGCGGTCCTACAATGAGCAGTTCTTC
CSVKERSYNEQFF
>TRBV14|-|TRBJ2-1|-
TGTGCCAGCAGCCAAGAACTTTCAGTGAGCTACAATGAGCAGTTCTTC
CASSQELSVSYNEQFF
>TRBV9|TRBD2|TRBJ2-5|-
TGTGCCAGCAGCGTCGAGGGACTAGCGGGAGAGACCCAGTACTTC
CASSVEGLAGETQYF